Sequencing of this T cell receptor (beta chain) was carried out in a study of blood T cells in healthy people across ages. General study findings and limits: Correlation between TCR beta diversity and naive T cell percentage was strong. Comparison with aged donors showed that long-lived donors had more naive CD4+ cells and higher diversity.

As concerns this clonotype: The antigen remains undetermined.

Then a second PCR, running about 6 to 12 cycles, was carried out with a sample-barcoded 5' primer and a J-beta primer mix. TCRdb recomputed calls from the 5' RACE reads with MiXCR, one row per CDR3 protein. This sample has roughly 570,000 distinct CDR3 sequences, with about 25% found just once. J was trimmed by 5 bases and V by 6 bases; bases with no gene match: 10. The V gene's germline CDR1 is DFQATT and CDR2 SNEGSKA (reference sequence). The length of the CDR3 is 15 residues. Every sample had a minimum of 6.5 million PBMCs isolated. This chain uses TRBV20-1 with TRBJ2-5; TRBD2 matches at 12 bases. The sequence was obtained from a woman between 70 and 85 years old in good health. The sample comprised blood. DNA for the CDR3: TGCAGTGCCACCGGGACTAGCGGGTCACGGGAGACCCAGTACTTC. Amino acids: CSATGTSGSRETQYF.